The T cell receptor beta chain under discussion was sequenced for a study of T cells in Graves' hyperthyroidism and ophthalmopathy. The germline gives CDR1 LNHDA, CDR2 SQIVND (reference sequence). V shed 1 base and J 5 bases; nucleotides not matched to a gene: 10. This CDR3 spans 16 amino acids. TCR beta CDR3 sequences were amplified from RNA transcripts. The TCR CDR3 was amplified in a first-round RT-PCR using the HTBI primer set. TCRdb re-called the multiplex PCR reads with MiXCR, one entry per CDR3 protein. The sample carries hundreds of thousands of distinct CDR3 sequences, roughly an eighth recorded once. Study-wide points: Onset of ophthalmopathy came a median approximately 6.9 months after the model predicted it. Most thyroid clonotypes expanded above 0.001 were also detected in blood.

Ten or more counts support this clonotype. Antigen specificity is unknown. Ophthalmopathy patients had moderate-to-severe active disease, CAS ≥3, NOSPECS ≥4, and disease duration under 3 months. Roughly 9.1 ml of fresh peripheral blood supplied the PBMCs. This chain connects TRBV19 to TRBJ2-7; TRBD2 matches 8 bases. The source is a woman in her thirties or forties with Graves' ophthalmopathy. Sequencing was performed on blood. CDR3 in DNA: TGTGCCAGTAGTATAGCGACGGTAGCGGGGTCCCACGAGCAGTACTTC. This gives the protein CASSIATVAGSHEQYF.